A single sample is the source of the 10 T cell receptor beta chains below, sequenced in a study of T cell changes during pregnancy in multiple sclerosis. The table came from immunoSEQ multiplex PCR; TCRdb's copy has only in-frame clones and leaves some out. Among about 79,000 clones listed, 85% to 95% were seen once. The specimen was peripheral blood, collected in the second trimester of pregnancy. These receptors were taken from a female donor in good health, enrolled as a control in a pregnancy study.

V gene TRBV5-1 combines with J gene TRBJ2-2, with 8 bases lining up with TRBD2. The CDR3 runs 16 residues. Germline assignment: CDR1 SGHRS and CDR2 YFSETQ. With V trimmed by 4 bases and J by 4 bases, 9 bases remained unmatched. CDR3 bases: TGCGCCAGCAGCCGGGAGCGGGGGCCGGGCACCGGGGAGCTGTTTTTT. This translates into CASSRERGPGTGELFF.

This chain connects TRBV5-1 to TRBJ2-5; 7 positions agree with TRBD1. V lost 5 bases, J lost 2 bases, and 9 bases stayed unmatched. There are 15 residues in the CDR3. Germline CDR1 reads SGHRS; CDR2 reads YFSETQ. The CDR3 coding sequence is TGCGCCAGCAGTACGGGACAGAGCCTTCAAGAGACCCAGTACTTC. This gives the protein CASSTGQSLQETQYF.

The CDR3 nucleotides read TGTGCCAGCAGCGCGTTGATCGGCGGATCCTCGCTTACTGAAGCTTTCTTT. Translation: CASSALIGGSSLTEAFF. The chain joins TRBV9 to TRBJ1-1; no clear D. Germline CDR1 SGDLS, CDR2 YYNGEE. V was pared by 3 bases and J by 5 bases, with 23 bases between. CDR3 length: 17 amino acids.

The gene calls are TRBV4-3 and TRBJ2-1; D gene ambiguous. V lost 0 bases to trimming and J lost 2 bases, with 8 bases between them. Germline V lookup: CDR1 LGHNA, CDR2 YSLEER. This CDR3 is 15 amino acids long. In DNA form, the CDR3 reads TGCGCCAGCAGCCAAGAAGAAACAACCTACAATGAGCAGTTCTTC. Its translation is CASSQEETTYNEQFF.

This chain uses TRBV4-2 with TRBJ2-1; D gene unclear. The CDR3 spans 16 residues. The germline V gene encodes CDR1 LGHNA and CDR2 YNFKEQ. The ends were cut back, 4 bases at V and 3 bases at J, with 16 bases in the middle. CDR3 residues: CASSRSGGRFYNEQFF. CDR3 DNA: TGTGCCAGCAGCCGGTCCGGCGGCAGATTCTACAATGAGCAGTTCTTC.

This clone was counted once. The rearrangement joins TRBV19 to TRBJ1-1; 7 bases are a match to TRBD1. Germline V gene data show CDR1 as LNHDA and CDR2 as SQIVND (reference sequence). V shed 8 bases, J shed 2 bases, and the junction held 32 bases outside the gene matches. The CDR3 runs to 22 residues. CDR3 region: CASADRTGFPSSKGIGNTEAFF. The CDR3 nucleotides are TGTGCCAGTGCCGACCGGACAGGATTCCCCTCCTCAAAGGGGATAGGAAACACTGAAGCTTTCTTT.

V is TRBV29-1 and J is TRBJ1-2; D remains unclear. V was clipped by 4 bases and J by 3 bases, with 9 bases between them. The CDR3 has 12 residues. Germline CDR1 reads SQVTM; CDR2 reads ANQGSEA. The CDR3 reads CSVVGGDYGYTF. The CDR3 DNA is TGCAGCGTTGTCGGCGGGGACTATGGCTACACCTTC.

The chain joins TRBV4-2 to TRBJ2-7; D is perhaps TRBD2 (6 bases). Germline loops: CDR1 LGHNA, CDR2 YNFKEQ. The CDR3 consists of 15 residues. V was pared by 0 bases and J by 7 bases, with 16 bases between. The CDR3 loop is CASSQDGAGPGEQYF. As DNA, the CDR3 is TGTGCCAGCAGCCAAGACGGTGCGGGGCCGGGGGAGCAGTACTTC.

V usage is TRBV27 and J usage is TRBJ1-1; 7 positions match TRBD1. Germline CDR1 is MNHEY and CDR2 is SMNVEV (reference sequence). The J segment lost 2 bases and the V segment lost 3 bases, leaving 12 bases of the junction unmatched. The CDR3 covers 17 residues. The CDR3 here is CASSFSFDRASNTEAFF. The CDR3 DNA follows: TGTGCCAGCAGTTTTTCCTTCGACAGGGCGAGCAACACTGAAGCTTTCTTT.

This clone occurred a few times. The chain links TRBV6-4 to TRBJ2-6; D remains ambiguous. CDR3 size: 15 residues. Germline loops: CDR1 MRHNA, CDR2 SNTAGT. Trimming removed 0 bases from V and 0 bases from J, with 3 bases in between. CDR3: CASSDSSSGANVLTF. Written as DNA, the CDR3 is TGTGCCAGCAGTGACTCGAGCTCTGGGGCCAACGTCCTGACTTTC.